Presented here are 12 T cell receptor beta chains from one specimen sequenced in a study of blood T cell repertoires in COVID-19. The protocol was immunoSEQ multiplex PCR, while the TCRdb copy is restricted to in-frame clones and leaves out a portion. The sample carries around 260,000 clones, 70% to 90% recorded once. Sequenced: peripheral blood. The receptors come from a man aged 60 to 69 who had recovered from COVID-19.

CDR3 loop: CASSPDRRSYNEQFF. CDR3 coding DNA: TGTGCCAGCAGTCCGGACAGGCGTTCCTACAATGAGCAGTTCTTC. The chain employs TRBV27 and TRBJ2-1; 7 bases map to TRBD1. V was clipped by 5 bases and J by 1 base; unmatched bases: 5. Germline loops: CDR1 MNHEY, CDR2 SMNVEV (reference sequence). The CDR3 extends over 15 amino acids.

The chain employs TRBV18 and TRBJ2-7; 7 nucleotides agree with TRBD1. CDR3 length equals 13 residues. The trim removed 3 bases at V and 4 bases at J, leaving 3 bases unmatched. Germline values: CDR1 KGHSH, CDR2 LQKENI. Here the CDR3 DNA reads TGTGCCAGCTCACCGACAGGGCGGTACGAGCAGTACTTC. Amino acids: CASSPTGRYEQYF.

The chain uses TRBV5-1 and TRBJ2-1; 9 nucleotides align to TRBD1. CDR1 is SGHRS, CDR2 YFSETQ, per germline. The CDR3 has 14 residues. After removal of 3 bases from V and 7 bases from J, the junction contained 5 bases not matched to a gene. The CDR3 reads CASSSGTGWNEQFF. CDR3 nucleotides: TGCGCCAGCAGCTCCGGGACAGGGTGGAATGAGCAGTTCTTC.

The sample holds one count of this clone. The V call is TRBV24-1, the J call TRBJ2-7; the match to TRBD2 covers 11 bases. The CDR3 is 16 amino acids. From germline, CDR1 is KGHDR and CDR2 SFDVKD. Trimming took 3 bases from V and 6 from J; bases not matched to a gene: 9. CDR3 nucleotide sequence: TGTGCCACCAGTGATCCTACTAGCGGGGGTTCGGGCGAGCAGTACTTC. Residues: CATSDPTSGGSGEQYF.

This rearrangement joins TRBV4-2 to TRBJ2-3, with D perhaps TRBD2 (7 bases). Germline V gives CDR1 LGHNA, CDR2 YNFKEQ. V lost 0 bases and J lost 2, with 15 bases in between. This CDR3 region has 17 residues. The CDR3: CASSQDGGGGPTDTQYF. The CDR3 DNA sequence: TGTGCCAGCAGCCAAGATGGGGGAGGGGGGCCCACAGATACGCAGTATTTT.

This chain links TRBV12-3 or TRBV12-4 with TRBJ2-7; no reliable D call. The CDR3 runs 11 residues. With 2 bases removed from V and 5 bases from J, the gap between germline ends came to 4 bases. The CDR3 here is CASSLRDEQYF. The CDR3 region has the DNA TGTGCCAGCAGTTTACGGGACGAGCAGTACTTC.

V is TRBV25-1 and J is TRBJ1-3, with D perhaps matching TRBD1 (5 bases). The germline V and J ends were trimmed by 3 bases and 5 bases, with 11 bases remaining between them. CDR3 length: 14 residues. The germline CDR1 and CDR2 sequences are MGHDK and SYGVNS. CDR3 DNA sequence: TGTGCCAGCAGTGAGGTAGGACAAAGAAACACCATATATTTT. Its protein product is CASSEVGQRNTIYF.

As DNA, the CDR3 is TGCGCCAGCAGCAAGGACAGGGTTCAAGACGAGCAGTACTTC. It is translated as CASSKDRVQDEQYF. The V gene is TRBV5-1, the J gene TRBJ2-7, with 8 bases fitting TRBD1. The germline V gene encodes CDR1 SGHRS and CDR2 YFSETQ. The CDR3 spans 14 residues. V lost 4 bases to trimming and J lost 5 bases; unmatched junction nucleotides: 8.

The rearrangement joins TRBV28 to TRBJ2-5, with no clear D. V was clipped by 4 bases and J by 1 base, with 13 bases between them. CDR3 size: 15 residues. The germline V gene has CDR1 MDHEN and CDR2 SYDVKM. The CDR3 coding sequence is TGTGCCAGCAGTTCCCCCACAGTACCCCAAGAGACCCAGTACTTC. Translated, it gives CASSSPTVPQETQYF.

This chain joins TRBV7-9 and TRBJ1-2; TRBD1 matches 7 bases. The CDR3 sequence is 14 residues long. Germline trimming cut 4 bases from V and 4 bases from J; bases unmatched to any gene: 6. Per the germline V gene, CDR1 is SEHNR and CDR2 is FQNEAQ (reference sequence). The CDR3 sequence: CASSSTGEFYGYTF. Written as DNA, the CDR3 is TGTGCCAGCAGCTCAACAGGGGAATTCTATGGCTACACCTTC.

The gene calls are TRBV5-1 and TRBJ1-4; a weak D match, TRBD1 (6 bases). Trimming took 3 bases from V and 6 from J, leaving 15 bases between them. CDR3 size: 15 residues. Germline V lookup: CDR1 SGHRS, CDR2 YFSETQ. In DNA, the CDR3 is TGCGCCAGCAGCTGGGGACACGGGACGCATGAAAAACTGTTTTTT. Protein sequence: CASSWGHGTHEKLFF.

This chain joins TRBV15 and TRBJ1-4, with D possibly being TRBD1 (5 bases). Trimming stripped 0 bases from V and 7 bases from J, with 12 bases between. The CDR3 covers 15 residues. Germline-derived CDR1 and CDR2 are LNHNV and YYDKDF (reference sequence). The CDR3 DNA sequence: TGTGCCACCAGCAGAGATGTGGGCGGGGGTGAAAAACTGTTTTTT. Amino acids: CATSRDVGGGEKLFF.